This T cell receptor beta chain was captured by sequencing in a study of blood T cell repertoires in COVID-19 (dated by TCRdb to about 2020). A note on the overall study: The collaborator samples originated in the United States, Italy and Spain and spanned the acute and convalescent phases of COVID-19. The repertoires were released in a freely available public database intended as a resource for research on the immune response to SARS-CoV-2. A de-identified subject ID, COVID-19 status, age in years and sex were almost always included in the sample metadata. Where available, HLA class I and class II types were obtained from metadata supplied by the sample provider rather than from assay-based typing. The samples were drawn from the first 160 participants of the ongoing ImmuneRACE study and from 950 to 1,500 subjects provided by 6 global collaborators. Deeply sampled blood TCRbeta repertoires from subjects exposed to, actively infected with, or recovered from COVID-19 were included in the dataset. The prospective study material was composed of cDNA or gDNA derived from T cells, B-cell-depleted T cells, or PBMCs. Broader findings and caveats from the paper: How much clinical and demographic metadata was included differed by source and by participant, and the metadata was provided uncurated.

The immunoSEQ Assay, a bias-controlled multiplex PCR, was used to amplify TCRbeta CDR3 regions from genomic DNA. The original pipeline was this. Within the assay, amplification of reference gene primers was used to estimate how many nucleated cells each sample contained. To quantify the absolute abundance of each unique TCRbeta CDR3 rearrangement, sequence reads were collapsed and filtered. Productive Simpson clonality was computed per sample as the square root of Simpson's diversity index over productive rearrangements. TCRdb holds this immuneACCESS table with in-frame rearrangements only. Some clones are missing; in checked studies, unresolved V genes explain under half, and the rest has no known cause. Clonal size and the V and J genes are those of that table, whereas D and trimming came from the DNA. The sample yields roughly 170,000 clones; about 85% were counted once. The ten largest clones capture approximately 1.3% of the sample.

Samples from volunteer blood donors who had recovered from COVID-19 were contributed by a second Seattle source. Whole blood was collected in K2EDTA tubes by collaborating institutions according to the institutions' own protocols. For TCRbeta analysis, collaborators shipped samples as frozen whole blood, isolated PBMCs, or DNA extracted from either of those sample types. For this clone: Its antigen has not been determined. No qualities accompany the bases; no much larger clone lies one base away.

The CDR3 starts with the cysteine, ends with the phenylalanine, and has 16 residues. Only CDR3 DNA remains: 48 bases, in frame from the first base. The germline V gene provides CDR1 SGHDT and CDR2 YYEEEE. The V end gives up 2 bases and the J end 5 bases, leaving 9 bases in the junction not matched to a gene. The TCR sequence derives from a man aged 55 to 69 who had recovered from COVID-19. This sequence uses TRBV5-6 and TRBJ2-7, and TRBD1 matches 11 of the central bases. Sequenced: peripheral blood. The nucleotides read TGTGCCAGCAGCTTATTATCCGGGACAGGGGGAAACGAGCAGTACTTC. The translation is CASSLLSGTGGNEQYF.